The 25 T cell receptor beta chains below all came from one sample that was sequenced in a study of cytotoxic CD8 clonotypes in ibrutinib-treated CLL. Sequenced by immunoSEQ multiplex PCR; TCRdb stores in-frame clones only, minus some. The data hold some 350,000 clones, with over 60% observed a single time. The sample was PBMCs, taken after 36 months of ibrutinib treatment. The receptors here all came from a human donor with chronic lymphocytic leukemia.

The V gene is TRBV10-2, the J gene TRBJ2-3; TRBD2 agrees at 7 bases. J lost 6 bases, V lost 5 bases, and 11 bases had no gene match. The CDR3 has 15 amino acids. CDR1 WSHSY and CDR2 SAAADI come from the germline V gene. CDR3 nucleotides: TGCGCCAGCAGTAAGACGGGGGGACTTAAGGATACGCAGTATTTT. This translates into CASSKTGGLKDTQYF.

V gene TRBV7-8 combines with J gene TRBJ1-4, with D perhaps matching TRBD1 (6 bases). The CDR3 is 14 residues long. CDR1 SGHVS and CDR2 FQNEAQ come from the germline V gene. V gave up 11 bases and J gave up 8 bases, with 21 bases separating them. CDR3 coding DNA: TGTGCCGCCGGGGCAGGGGCGGGCGACGAAAAACTGTTTTTT. Amino acid sequence: CAAGAGAGDEKLFF.

The rearrangement joins TRBV20-1 to TRBJ1-1; D unclear. Trimming took off 6 bases at V and 4 bases at J, with 9 bases between the two ends. Germline V gives CDR1 DFQATT, CDR2 SNEGSKA (reference sequence). The CDR3 spans 11 residues. Here the CDR3 DNA reads TGCAGTGCCCTCGTATCCACTGAAGCTTTCTTT. Residues: CSALVSTEAFF.

The chain recombines TRBV11-2 with TRBJ2-7; 7 bases are a match to TRBD1. Germline CDR1 and CDR2: SGHAT and FQNNGV. The CDR3 covers 13 residues. V dropped 6 bases and J dropped 0; count of bases not matched to a gene: 2. The CDR3 spells CASRRTGSYEQYF. CDR3 DNA: TGTGCCAGCAGACGGACAGGCTCCTACGAGCAGTACTTC.

This rearrangement joins TRBV19 to TRBJ2-3; 9 positions match TRBD1. Germline trimming cut 4 bases from V and 3 bases from J; bases unmatched to any gene: 8. The CDR3 loop spans 16 amino acids. Germline-derived CDR1 and CDR2 are LNHDA and SQIVND (reference sequence). CDR3 nucleotides: TGTGCCAGTAGTAGGATAGGGACAGGGTTGACAGATACGCAGTATTTT. Translation gives CASSRIGTGLTDTQYF.

The chain joins TRBV5-4 to TRBJ2-2, with D perhaps matching TRBD2 (6 bases). Trimming took 6 bases from V and 5 from J, leaving 17 bases between them. The germline CDR1 and CDR2 sequences are SGHNT and YYREEE (reference sequence). This CDR3 comprises 15 residues. The CDR3: CASNSGGTRTGELFF. In nucleotides, the CDR3 is TGTGCCAGCAACAGTGGGGGGACCCGGACCGGGGAGCTGTTTTTT.

This clone has just a few counts. This rearrangement joins TRBV18 to TRBJ2-7; either TRBD1 or TRBD2 may fit D (5 bases each). Germline V CDR1 and CDR2: KGHSH, LQKENI. The CDR3 has 13 amino acids. Trimming took off 6 bases at V and 3 bases at J, with 12 bases between the two ends. CDR3 nucleotide sequence: TGTGCCAGCTCGCACGGGACCAGCTACGAGCAGTACTTC. As protein: CASSHGTSYEQYF.

CDR3 protein: CASRVAGGRHEQFF. The DNA of the CDR3 is TGTGCCAGCAGAGTGGCGGGGGGGCGGCATGAGCAGTTCTTC. J is TRBJ2-1 and V is TRBV27; the match to TRBD2 covers 9 bases. CDR1 is MNHEY and CDR2 is SMNVEV in the germline V gene (reference sequence). V was clipped by 6 bases and J by 8 bases; unmatched bases: 8. CDR3 length: 14 residues.

The V gene is TRBV29-1, the J gene TRBJ1-2; D uncertain. Germline V gene lookup returns CDR1 SQVTM and CDR2 ANQGSEA. The CDR3 extends over 14 amino acids. The V and J ends lost 0 bases and 4 bases respectively, with 12 bases between them. The CDR3 DNA is TGCAGCGTTGAAGATTTTAACAGCCCCTATGGCTACACCTTC. It specifies CSVEDFNSPYGYTF.

This clone was picked up a small number of times. V usage is TRBV18 and J usage is TRBJ2-1; 8 positions agree with TRBD1. CDR1 and CDR2 (germline): KGHSH, LQKENI. This CDR3 comprises 15 residues. Trimming removed 3 bases from V and 1 base from J; junction bases left unmatched: 2. The CDR3 coding sequence is TGTGCCAGCTCACCGCAGGGGGCGTCCTACAATGAGCAGTTCTTC. It codes for CASSPQGASYNEQFF.

This sequence joins TRBV20-1 and TRBJ2-3; D gene ambiguous. Germline V gene data show CDR1 as DFQATT and CDR2 as SNEGSKA (reference sequence). CDR3 length equals 10 residues. Trimming pared 3 bases from V and 8 bases from J, leaving 6 bases between. The chain's CDR3 is CSARVSTQYF. The CDR3 DNA is TGCAGTGCTAGGGTCAGTACGCAGTATTTT.

The chain combines TRBV11-1 with TRBJ2-3; 9 bases fit TRBD1. From germline, CDR1 is SGHAT and CDR2 FQDESV (reference sequence). This CDR3 contains 15 residues. V shed 6 bases and J 2 bases; nucleotides not matched to a gene: 6. The DNA for the CDR3 is TGTGCCAGCAGTCCGGACAGGGGATTCACAGATACGCAGTATTTT. The encoded protein is CASSPDRGFTDTQYF.

Concerning this clone itself: Other nucleotide sequences from this sample produce the same CDR3. CDR3 nucleotide sequence: TGTGCCAGCAGTTTGGGACAGGGGGCCTACGAGCAGTACTTC. Its translation: CASSLGQGAYEQYF. The J gene is TRBJ2-7, the V gene TRBV7-2; 11 nucleotides align to TRBD1. Per germline, CDR1 SGHTA and CDR2 FQGNSA. The CDR3 totals 14 residues. V was clipped by 6 bases and J by 2 bases; unmatched bases: 3.

A few counts support this clone. The rearrangement links TRBV4-1 to TRBJ1-6; tentatively, D is TRBD1 (6 bases). Trimming removed 1 base from V and 6 bases from J, with 13 bases in between. CDR1 is MGHRA, CDR2 YSYEKL, per germline. The CDR3 has 16 residues. The CDR3 DNA is TGCGCCAGCAGCCAAGGCGCAGGGGCGTTTAATTCACCCCTCCACTTT. It specifies CASSQGAGAFNSPLHF.

The chain employs TRBV7-3 and TRBJ2-2; 7 nucleotides line up with TRBD2. CDR1 is SGHTA and CDR2 is FQGTGA in the germline V gene. The CDR3 extends over 16 amino acids. Trimming at V came to 1 base and at J to 3 bases, leaving 5 bases not matched to a gene. CDR3 sequence reads: CASSLRPGGDTGELFF. CDR3 in DNA: TGTGCCAGCAGCTTAAGGCCGGGAGGTGACACCGGGGAGCTGTTTTTT. Full variable domain (rest looked up from reference TRBV7-3 and TRBJ2-2): GAGVSQTPSNKVTEKGKYVELRCDPISGHTALYWYRQSLGQGPEFLIYFQGTGAADDSGLPNDRFFAVRPEGSVSTLKIQRTERGDSAVYLCASSLRPGGDTGELFFGEGSRLTVL.

The chain couples TRBV6-5 to TRBJ2-5, with D hard to call. This CDR3 has 13 amino acids. V was shortened by 4 bases and J by 0 bases, with 6 bases between the two germline ends. Looked up from germline, CDR1 is MNHEY and CDR2 is SVGAGI. The CDR3 reads CASSSGDQETQYF. CDR3 nucleotide sequence: TGTGCCAGCAGTTCAGGCGACCAAGAGACCCAGTACTTC.

This clone has only a few counts. This chain uses TRBV6-6 with TRBJ2-7; the D gene is possibly TRBD1 (6 bases). Germline CDR1 is MNHNY and CDR2 is SVGAGI (reference sequence). The germline V and J ends were trimmed by 6 bases and 6 bases, with 12 bases remaining between them. The CDR3 runs 12 residues. DNA for the CDR3: TGTGCCAGCAGCCCAATGACAGGCGAGCAGTACTTC. Its protein product is CASSPMTGEQYF.

V is TRBV19 and J is TRBJ2-7, with TRBD2 identical over 10 bases. This CDR3 contains 15 residues. CDR1 and CDR2 from the germline V gene are LNHDA and SQIVND (reference sequence). With 7 bases clipped from V and 4 bases from J, the junction kept 10 bases outside the gene matches. CDR3 region: CASTPGASGSYEQYF. Written as DNA, the CDR3 is TGTGCCAGTACTCCCGGGGCTAGCGGGAGTTACGAGCAGTACTTC. The variable domain in full, completed from reference TRBV19 and TRBJ2-7, reads DGGITQSPKYLFRKEGQNVTLSCEQNLNHDAMYWYRQDPGQGLRLIYYSQIVNDFQKGDIAEGYSVSREKKESFPLTVTSAQKNPTAFYLCASTPGASGSYEQYFGPGTRLTVT.

The rearrangement joins TRBV6-1 to TRBJ2-7, with D possibly matching TRBD1 (6 bases). V lost 10 bases to trimming and J lost 6 bases, with 13 bases between them. The CDR3 has 11 amino acids. Germline V lookup: CDR1 MNHNS, CDR2 SASEGT. The CDR3 region has the DNA TGTGCCACCAACAGGGCCGGCGAGCAGTACTTC. Amino acid sequence: CATNRAGEQYF.

The chain joins TRBV10-1 to TRBJ2-5; TRBD1 matches at 9 bases. Losses at the gene ends were 1 base for V and 3 bases for J; bases not matched to a gene: 6. The germline gives CDR1 WNHNN, CDR2 SYGVQD (reference sequence). CDR3 length: 16 amino acids. The CDR3 loop is CASSEFGTGSEETQYF. CDR3 nucleotide sequence: TGCGCCAGCAGTGAGTTTGGGACAGGGTCGGAAGAGACCCAGTACTTC.

The chain couples TRBV19 to TRBJ1-2; 7 bases are shared with TRBD1. CDR1 and CDR2 from the germline V gene are LNHDA and SQIVND (reference sequence). The CDR3 is 16 residues long. V gave up 2 bases and J gave up 2 bases; unmatched junction bases: 8. CDR3 sequence: CASSIKSRGANYGYTF. The DNA of the CDR3 is TGTGCCAGTAGTATAAAGTCCAGGGGGGCGAACTATGGCTACACCTTC.

The chain combines TRBV6-5 with TRBJ2-7, with 10 bases identical to TRBD1. Germline CDR1 is MNHEY and CDR2 is SVGAGI. The CDR3 is 14 residues long. J gave up 4 bases and V 6 bases, and 6 bases lay outside the gene matches. In DNA, the CDR3 is TGTGCCAGCAGCCCGACAGGGGGCAGGTACGAGCAGTACTTC. Translating it yields CASSPTGGRYEQYF.

The CDR3 sequence: CSVELGGPSYEQYF. The CDR3 DNA follows: TGCAGCGTTGAACTTGGGGGACCCTCCTACGAGCAGTACTTC. The V call is TRBV29-1, the J call TRBJ2-7; D could derive from TRBD1 or TRBD2 (5 bases each). The CDR3 spans 14 residues. In germline, CDR1 is SQVTM, CDR2 ANQGSEA. V was pared by 2 bases and J by 0 bases, with 11 bases between.

This clone was observed a few times. Here the CDR3 omits its conserved ending phenylalanine or tryptophan, so a read error is the likely source. Because the CDR3's place on the DNA is in doubt, the DNA is left out and the CDR3 is given as listed by TCRdb. The chain joins TRBV9 to TRBJ1-2; the D call TRBD1 from the table was never checked on the DNA. Germline CDR1 reads SGDLS; CDR2 reads YYNGEE. Inclusive of both ends, the CDR3 amounts to 10 amino acids. The CDR3 loop is CASSLQQGQV.

This chain links TRBV20-1 with TRBJ2-3; D unclear. Germline V lookup: CDR1 DFQATT, CDR2 SNEGSKA (reference sequence). The length of the CDR3 is 11 residues. Trimming took 6 bases from V and 6 from J, leaving 10 bases between them. This chain's CDR3 is CSARKLDTQYF. Here the CDR3 DNA reads TGCAGTGCCAGGAAGCTGGATACGCAGTATTTT.